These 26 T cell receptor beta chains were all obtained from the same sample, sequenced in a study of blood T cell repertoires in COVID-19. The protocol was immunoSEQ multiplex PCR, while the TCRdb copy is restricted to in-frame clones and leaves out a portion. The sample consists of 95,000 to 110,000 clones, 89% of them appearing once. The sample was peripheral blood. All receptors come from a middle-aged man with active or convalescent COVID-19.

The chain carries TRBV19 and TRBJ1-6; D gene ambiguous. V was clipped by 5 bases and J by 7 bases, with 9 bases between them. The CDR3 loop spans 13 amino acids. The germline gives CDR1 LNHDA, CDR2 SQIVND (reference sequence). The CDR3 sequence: CASSPHTNSPLHF. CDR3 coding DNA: TGTGCCAGTAGTCCCCACACGAATTCACCCCTCCACTTT. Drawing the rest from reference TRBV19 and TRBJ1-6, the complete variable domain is DGGITQSPKYLFRKEGQNVTLSCEQNLNHDAMYWYRQDPGQGLRLIYYSQIVNDFQKGDIAEGYSVSREKKESFPLTVTSAQKNPTAFYLCASSPHTNSPLHFGNGTRLTVT.

The CDR3: CATSDLRGYNEQFF. The CDR3 nucleotides are TGTGCCACCAGTGATTTGAGGGGATACAATGAGCAGTTCTTC. This chain uses TRBV24-1 with TRBJ2-1, with a possible D match to TRBD1 (5 bases). The CDR3 loop spans 14 amino acids. Deletions cut 0 bases from V and 4 bases from J, with 6 bases between. CDR1 is KGHDR, CDR2 SFDVKD, per germline.

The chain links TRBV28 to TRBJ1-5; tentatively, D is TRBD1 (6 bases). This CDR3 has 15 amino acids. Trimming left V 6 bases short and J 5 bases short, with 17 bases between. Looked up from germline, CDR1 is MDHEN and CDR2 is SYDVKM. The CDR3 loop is CASRVGGPIYQPQHF. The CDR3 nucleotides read TGTGCCAGCAGGGTGGGGGGGCCCATATATCAGCCCCAGCATTTT.

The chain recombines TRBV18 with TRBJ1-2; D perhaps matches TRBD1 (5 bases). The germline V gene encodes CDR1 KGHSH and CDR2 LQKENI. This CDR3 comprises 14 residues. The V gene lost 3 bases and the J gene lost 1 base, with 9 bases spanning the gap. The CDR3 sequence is CASSPFDSNYGYTF. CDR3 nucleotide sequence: TGTGCCAGCTCACCCTTCGACAGTAACTATGGCTACACCTTC.

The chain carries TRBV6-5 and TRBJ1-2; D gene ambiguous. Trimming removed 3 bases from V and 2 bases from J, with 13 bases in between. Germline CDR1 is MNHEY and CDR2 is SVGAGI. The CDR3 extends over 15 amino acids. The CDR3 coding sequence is TGTGCCAGCAGTTATAGGTGGCGGGGAAACTATGGCTACACCTTC. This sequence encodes CASSYRWRGNYGYTF.

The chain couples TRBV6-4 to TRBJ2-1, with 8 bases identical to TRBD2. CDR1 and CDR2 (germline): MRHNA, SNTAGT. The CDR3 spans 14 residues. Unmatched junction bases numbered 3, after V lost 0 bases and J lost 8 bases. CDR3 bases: TGTGCCAGCAGTGACTCGATCGGGGGGGATGAGCAGTTCTTC. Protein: CASSDSIGGDEQFF.

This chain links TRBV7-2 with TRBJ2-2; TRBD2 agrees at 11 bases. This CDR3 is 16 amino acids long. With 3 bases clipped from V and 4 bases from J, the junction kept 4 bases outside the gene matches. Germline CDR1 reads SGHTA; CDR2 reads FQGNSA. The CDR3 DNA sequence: TGTGCCAGCAGCTTCACTAGCGGGAGTATCACCGGGGAGCTGTTTTTT. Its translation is CASSFTSGSITGELFF.

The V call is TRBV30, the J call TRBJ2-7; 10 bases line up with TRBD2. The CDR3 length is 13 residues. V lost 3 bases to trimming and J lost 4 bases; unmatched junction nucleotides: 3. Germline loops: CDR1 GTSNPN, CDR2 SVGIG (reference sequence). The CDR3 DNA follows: TGTGCCTGGAGAGCTAGCGGGAGTTACGAGCAGTACTTC. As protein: CAWRASGSYEQYF.

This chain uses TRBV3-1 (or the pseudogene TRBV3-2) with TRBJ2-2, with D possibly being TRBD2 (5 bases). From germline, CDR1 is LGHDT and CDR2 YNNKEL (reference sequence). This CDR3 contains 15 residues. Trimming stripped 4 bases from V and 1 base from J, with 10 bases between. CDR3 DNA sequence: TGTGCCAGCAGCCCGGGATCCTTGAACACCGGGGAGCTGTTTTTT. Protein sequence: CASSPGSLNTGELFF.

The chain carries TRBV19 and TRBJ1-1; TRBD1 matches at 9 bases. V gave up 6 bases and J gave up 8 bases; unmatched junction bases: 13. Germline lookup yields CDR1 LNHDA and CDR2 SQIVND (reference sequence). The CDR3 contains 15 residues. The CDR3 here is CASSPNGQGKTEAFF. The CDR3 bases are TGTGCCAGTAGCCCAAACGGACAGGGGAAAACCGAAGCTTTCTTT. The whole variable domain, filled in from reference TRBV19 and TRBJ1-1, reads DGGITQSPKYLFRKEGQNVTLSCEQNLNHDAMYWYRQDPGQGLRLIYYSQIVNDFQKGDIAEGYSVSREKKESFPLTVTSAQKNPTAFYLCASSPNGQGKTEAFFGQGTRLTVV.

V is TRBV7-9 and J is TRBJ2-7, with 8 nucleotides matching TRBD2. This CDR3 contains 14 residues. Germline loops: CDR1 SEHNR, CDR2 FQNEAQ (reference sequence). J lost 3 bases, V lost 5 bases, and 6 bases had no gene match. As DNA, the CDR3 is TGTGCCAGCAGCGAATCAGCGGGGGTCTACGAGCAGTACTTC. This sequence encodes CASSESAGVYEQYF.

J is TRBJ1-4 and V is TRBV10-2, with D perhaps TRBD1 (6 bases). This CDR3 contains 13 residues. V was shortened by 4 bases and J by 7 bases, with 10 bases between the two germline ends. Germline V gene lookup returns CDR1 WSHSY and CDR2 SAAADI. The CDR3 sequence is CASSAIRGEKLFF. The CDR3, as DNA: TGCGCCAGCAGTGCCATCAGGGGTGAAAAACTGTTTTTT.

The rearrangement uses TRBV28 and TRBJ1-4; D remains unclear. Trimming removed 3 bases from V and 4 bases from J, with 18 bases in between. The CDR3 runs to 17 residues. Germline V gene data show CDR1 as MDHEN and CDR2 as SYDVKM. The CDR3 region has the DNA TGTGCCAGCAGTTTTCTAAGAGGGCCGGCCGGTAATGAAAAACTGTTTTTT. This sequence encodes CASSFLRGPAGNEKLFF.

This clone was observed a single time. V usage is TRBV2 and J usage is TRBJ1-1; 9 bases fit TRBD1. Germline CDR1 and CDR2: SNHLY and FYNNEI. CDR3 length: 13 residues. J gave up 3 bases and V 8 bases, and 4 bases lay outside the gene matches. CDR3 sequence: CASEGQGHTEAFF. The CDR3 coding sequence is TGTGCCAGCGAAGGACAGGGGCACACTGAAGCTTTCTTT.

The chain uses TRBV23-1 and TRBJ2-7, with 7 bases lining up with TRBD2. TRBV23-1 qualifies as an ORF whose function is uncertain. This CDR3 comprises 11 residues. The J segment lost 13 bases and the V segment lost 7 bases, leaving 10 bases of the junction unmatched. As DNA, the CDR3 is TGCGCCAGCACGCCCGTTGGGGGGGACTACTTC. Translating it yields CASTPVGGDYF.

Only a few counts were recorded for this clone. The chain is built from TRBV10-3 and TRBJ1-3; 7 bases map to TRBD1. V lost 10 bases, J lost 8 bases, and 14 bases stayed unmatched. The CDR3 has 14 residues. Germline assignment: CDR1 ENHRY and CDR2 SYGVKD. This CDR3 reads CATTSWTGWDTIYF. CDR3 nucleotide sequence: TGTGCCACCACCTCCTGGACAGGTTGGGACACCATATATTTT.

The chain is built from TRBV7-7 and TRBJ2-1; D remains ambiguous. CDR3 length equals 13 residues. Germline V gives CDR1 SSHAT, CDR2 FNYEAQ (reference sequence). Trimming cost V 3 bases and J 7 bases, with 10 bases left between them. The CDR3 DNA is TGTGCCAGCAGCTTGACTGGAGCAAATGAGCAGTTCTTC. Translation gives CASSLTGANEQFF.

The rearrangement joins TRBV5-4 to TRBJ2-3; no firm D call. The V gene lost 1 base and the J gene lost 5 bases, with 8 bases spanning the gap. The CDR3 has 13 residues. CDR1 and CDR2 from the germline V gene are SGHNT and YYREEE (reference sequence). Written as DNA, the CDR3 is TGTGCCAGCAGCTTGACAGACGAAGATACGCAGTATTTT. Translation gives CASSLTDEDTQYF. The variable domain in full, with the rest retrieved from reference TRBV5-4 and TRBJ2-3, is ETGVTQSPTHLIKTRGQQVTLRCSSQSGHNTVSWYQQALGQGPQFIFQYYREEENGRGNFPPRFSGLQFPNYSSELNVNALELDDSALYLCASSLTDEDTQYFGPGTRLTVL.

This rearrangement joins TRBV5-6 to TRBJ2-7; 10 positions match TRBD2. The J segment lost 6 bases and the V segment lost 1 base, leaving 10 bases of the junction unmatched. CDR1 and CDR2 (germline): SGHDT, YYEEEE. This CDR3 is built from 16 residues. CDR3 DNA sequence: TGTGCCAGCAGCTTGTTCTTCCTAGCGGGAGTAAGCGAGCAGTACTTC. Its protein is CASSLFFLAGVSEQYF.

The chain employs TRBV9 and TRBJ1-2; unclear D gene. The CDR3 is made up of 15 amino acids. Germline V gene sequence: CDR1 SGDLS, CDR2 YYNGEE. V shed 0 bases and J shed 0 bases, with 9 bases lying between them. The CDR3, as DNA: TGTGCCAGCAGCGTAGAAGGAGGGCCTAACTATGGCTACACCTTC. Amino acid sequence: CASSVEGGPNYGYTF. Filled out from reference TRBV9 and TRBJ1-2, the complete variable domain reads DSGVTQTPKHLITATGQRVTLRCSPRSGDLSVYWYQQSLDQGLQFLIQYYNGEERAKGNILERFSAQQFPDLHSELNLSSLELGDSALYFCASSVEGGPNYGYTFGSGTRLTVV.

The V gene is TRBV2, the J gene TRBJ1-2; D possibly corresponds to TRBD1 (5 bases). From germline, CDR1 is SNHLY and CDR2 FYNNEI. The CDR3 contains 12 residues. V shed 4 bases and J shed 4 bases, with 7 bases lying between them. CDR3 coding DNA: TGTGCCAGCAGTGCCAGGGTCTATGGCTACACCTTC. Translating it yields CASSARVYGYTF.

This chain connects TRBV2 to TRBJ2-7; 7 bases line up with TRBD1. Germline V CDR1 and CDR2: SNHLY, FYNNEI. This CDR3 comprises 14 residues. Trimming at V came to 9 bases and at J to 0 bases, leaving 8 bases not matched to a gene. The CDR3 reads CARSTGVNSYEQYF. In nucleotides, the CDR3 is TGTGCCAGGAGTACAGGGGTAAACTCCTACGAGCAGTACTTC.

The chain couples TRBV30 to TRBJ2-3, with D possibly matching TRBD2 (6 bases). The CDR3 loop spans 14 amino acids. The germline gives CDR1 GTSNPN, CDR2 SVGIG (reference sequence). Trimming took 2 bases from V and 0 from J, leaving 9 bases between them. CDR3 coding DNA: TGTGCCTGGAGTAGGAGCGGGAGCACAGATACGCAGTATTTT. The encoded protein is CAWSRSGSTDTQYF.

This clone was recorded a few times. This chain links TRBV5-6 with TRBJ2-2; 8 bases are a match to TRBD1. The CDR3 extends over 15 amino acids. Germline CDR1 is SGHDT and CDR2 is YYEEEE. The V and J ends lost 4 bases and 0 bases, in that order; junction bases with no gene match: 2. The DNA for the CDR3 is TGTGCCAGCAGCCTACAGGGGGCGAACACCGGGGAGCTGTTTTTT. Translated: CASSLQGANTGELFF.

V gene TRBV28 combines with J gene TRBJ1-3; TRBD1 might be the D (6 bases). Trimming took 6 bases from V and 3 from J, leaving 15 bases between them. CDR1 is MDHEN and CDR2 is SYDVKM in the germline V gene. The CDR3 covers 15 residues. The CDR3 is CASRAWQGRGNTIYF. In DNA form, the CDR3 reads TGTGCCAGCAGGGCGTGGCAGGGGCGTGGAAACACCATATATTTT. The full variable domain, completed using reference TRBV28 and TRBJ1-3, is DVKVTQSSRYLVKRTGEKVFLECVQDMDHENMFWYRQDPGLGLRLIYFSYDVKMKEKGDIPEGYSVSREKKERFSLILESASTNQTSMYLCASRAWQGRGNTIYFGEGSWLTVV.

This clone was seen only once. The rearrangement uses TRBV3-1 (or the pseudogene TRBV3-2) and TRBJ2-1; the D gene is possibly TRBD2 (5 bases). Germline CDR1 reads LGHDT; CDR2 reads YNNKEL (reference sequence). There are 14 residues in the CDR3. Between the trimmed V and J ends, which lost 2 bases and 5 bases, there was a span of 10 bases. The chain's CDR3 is CASSQILENNEQFF. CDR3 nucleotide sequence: TGTGCCAGCAGCCAAATACTAGAGAACAATGAGCAGTTCTTC.